The 3 T cell receptor beta chains in this list originate from one sample, sequenced in a study of CD8 T cells in ankylosing spondylitis. TCRdb ran MiXCR on the 5' RACE reads and lists one entry per CDR3 protein. The sample holds about 150,000 distinct CDR3 sequences, around 43% seen once. Sequencing used synovial fluid, either unsorted or a sorted T cell fraction (not recorded which). The source of these receptors is a male donor with ankylosing spondylitis.

This clonotype has ten or more counts. The chain joins TRBV9 to TRBJ2-3; 8 bases line up with TRBD1. Germline lookup yields CDR1 SGDLS and CDR2 YYNGEE. The trim removed 4 bases at V and 4 bases at J, leaving 5 bases unmatched. CDR3 length: 14 residues. In nucleotides, the CDR3 is TGTGCCAGCAGCCTGGACAGGGTGCCAGATACGCAGTATTTT. This translates into CASSLDRVPDTQYF.

The CDR3 bases are TGTGCCAGCAGTTTAGAGGGAGAGACCCAGTACTTC. This translates into CASSLEGETQYF. The chain employs TRBV12-3 or TRBV12-4 and TRBJ2-5; D gene unclear. Trimming stripped 1 base from V and 4 bases from J, with 4 bases between. This CDR3 comprises 12 residues.

The chain is built from TRBV7-9 and TRBJ2-3; 10 nucleotides match TRBD1. CDR1 and CDR2 (germline): SEHNR, FQNEAQ (reference sequence). The J segment lost 5 bases and the V segment lost 5 bases, leaving 10 bases of the junction unmatched. CDR3 length: 16 amino acids. As DNA, the CDR3 is TGTGCCAGCAGCGTAGACAGGGGGCTTCTCGGAGATACGCAGTATTTT. Protein: CASSVDRGLLGDTQYF. The entire variable domain, with the rest obtained from reference TRBV7-9 and TRBJ2-3, is as follows: DTGVSQNPRHKITKRGQNVTFRCDPISEHNRLYWYRQTLGQGPEFLTYFQNEAQLEKSRLLSDRFSAERPKGSFSTLEIQRTEQGDSAMYLCASSVDRGLLGDTQYFGPGTRLTVL.